This entry features one TCR beta chain sequence. What it recognizes is unknown. The second PCR ran roughly 6 to 12 cycles with a sample-barcoded 5' primer and J-beta primers. TCRdb ran MiXCR on the 5' RACE reads and lists one entry per CDR3 protein. The repertoire holds about 1.5 million distinct CDR3 sequences, with under 55% as singletons. This entry is derived from a study of blood T cells in healthy people across ages. Whole-study findings and limits: Older age coincided with a roughly linear decline in TCR beta diversity per million T cells.

Specimen: blood. This TCR was recovered from a young woman in good health.

CDR3 DNA: TGTGCCAGCAGCCAAGATCTGCGGGCGATGAATGAGCAGTTCTTC. Amino acids: CASSQDLRAMNEQFF. This rearrangement joins TRBV3-1 to TRBJ2-1; weak D call: TRBD2 (5 bases). V lost 0 bases, J lost 7 bases, and 13 bases lay in between. Germline V gives CDR1 LGHDT, CDR2 YNNKEL (reference sequence). The CDR3 totals 15 residues.